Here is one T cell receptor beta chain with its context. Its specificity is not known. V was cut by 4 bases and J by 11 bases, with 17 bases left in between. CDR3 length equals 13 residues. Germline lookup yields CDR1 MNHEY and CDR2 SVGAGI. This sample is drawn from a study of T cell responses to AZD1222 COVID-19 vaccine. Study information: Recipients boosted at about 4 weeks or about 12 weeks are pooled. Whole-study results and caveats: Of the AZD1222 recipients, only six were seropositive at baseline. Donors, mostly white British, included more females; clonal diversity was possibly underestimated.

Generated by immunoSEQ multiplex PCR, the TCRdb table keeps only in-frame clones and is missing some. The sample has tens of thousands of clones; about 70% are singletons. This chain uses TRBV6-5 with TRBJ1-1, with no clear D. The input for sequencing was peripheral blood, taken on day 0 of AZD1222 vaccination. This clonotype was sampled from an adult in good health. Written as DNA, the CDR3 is TGTGCCAGCAGTTTAAGGATCTACCATGACGCTTTCTTT. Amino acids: CASSLRIYHDAFF.